Listed here are 15 T cell receptor beta chains from one sample, sequenced in a study of blood T cell repertoires in COVID-19 (TCRdb year 2020). Library preparation used the immunoSEQ multiplex PCR assay. Sourced from immuneACCESS, this table was stored by TCRdb with only in-frame sequences that have V and J called. A share of the clones is absent; for the studies checked, an unresolved V gene accounts for under half, and the remainder has no known explanation. Recorded for this sample are over 300,000 clones; over 75% of them occurred a single time. The top ten constitute about 9.9% of the sample. The source material was PBMCs or T cells enriched from blood (not recorded which). All receptors derive from a woman aged 40-49 years who had recovered from COVID-19.

This chain joins TRBV19 and TRBJ1-1; D unclear. Trimming left V 7 bases short and J 0 bases short, with 9 bases between. Germline CDR1 is LNHDA and CDR2 is SQIVND (reference sequence). The CDR3 spans 13 residues. CDR3 DNA sequence: TGTGCCAGTATCACTGACATGAACACTGAAGCTTTCTTT. Its protein is CASITDMNTEAFF. Based on the CDR3 plus reference TRBV19 and TRBJ1-1, the full variable domain is DGGITQSPKYLFRKEGQNVTLSCEQNLNHDAMYWYRQDPGQGLRLIYYSQIVNDFQKGDIAEGYSVSREKKESFPLTVTSAQKNPTAFYLCASITDMNTEAFFGQGTRLTVV.

The rearrangement uses TRBV14 and TRBJ2-3; 9 bases are shared with TRBD1. Germline lookup yields CDR1 SGHDN and CDR2 FVKESK. The junction had 10 bases not matched to a gene; V was cut back by 6 bases and J by 6 bases. The CDR3 extends over 15 amino acids. The CDR3 DNA is TGTGCCAGCAGTACAGGGGGCGCGTTCCTGGATACGCAGTATTTT. Its translation is CASSTGGAFLDTQYF.

The gene calls are TRBV9 and TRBJ1-2; TRBD1 matches 9 bases. This CDR3 is built from 14 residues. Trimming took 4 bases from V and 5 from J; bases not matched to a gene: 6. Looked up from germline, CDR1 is SGDLS and CDR2 is YYNGEE. The CDR3 loop reads CASSKGGQGYGYTF. The CDR3 nucleotides are TGTGCCAGCAGCAAAGGAGGACAGGGGTATGGCTACACCTTC.

This clone is a singleton in its sample. This rearrangement joins TRBV5-8 to TRBJ1-5; TRBD1 matches 8 bases. With V trimmed by 2 bases and J by 4 bases, 8 bases remained unmatched. In germline, CDR1 is SGHTS, CDR2 YDEGEE. CDR3 length: 16 amino acids. For the CDR3, the DNA is TGTGCCAGCAGCTTCCGAGGACAGGGAGCAAATCAGCCCCAGCATTTT. Its translation is CASSFRGQGANQPQHF.

The chain carries TRBV12-3 or TRBV12-4 and TRBJ2-1, with D hard to call. There are 13 residues in the CDR3. Trimming took 9 bases from V and 2 from J, leaving 11 bases between them. The CDR3 DNA is TGTGCCAGTGCGACACACCCCTACAATGAGCAGTTCTTC. It yields the protein CASATHPYNEQFF.

V is TRBV20-1 and J is TRBJ2-7; D unresolved. Germline V lookup: CDR1 DFQATT, CDR2 SNEGSKA (reference sequence). Trimming removed 3 bases from V and 3 bases from J, with 6 bases in between. This CDR3 spans 11 amino acids. CDR3: CSARFLYEQYF. In DNA form, the CDR3 reads TGCAGTGCTAGGTTCCTCTACGAGCAGTACTTC.

This chain connects TRBV18 to TRBJ2-1, with 9 nucleotides matching TRBD2. Per germline, CDR1 KGHSH and CDR2 LQKENI. The V gene end was trimmed by 3 bases and the J gene end by 3 bases; junction bases not matched to a gene: 3. This CDR3 is built from 15 residues. As DNA, the CDR3 is TGTGCCAGCTCACCCCTAGCGGGGCACTACAATGAGCAGTTCTTC. Translating gives CASSPLAGHYNEQFF.

The V and J genes are TRBV11-2 and TRBJ1-3, with 12 bases identical to TRBD1. V trimming: 4 bases; J trimming: 8 bases; junction bases outside the gene matches: 12. Germline V CDR1 and CDR2: SGHAT, FQNNGV. The length of the CDR3 is 17 residues. CDR3 nucleotide sequence: TGTGCCAGCAGCTCAATTAAGGGGGACAGGGGGCAGGACACCATATATTTT. It yields the protein CASSSIKGDRGQDTIYF.

The rearrangement joins TRBV11-3 to TRBJ1-4; D unclear. The CDR3 contains 13 residues. Trimming cost V 5 bases and J 3 bases, with 7 bases left between them. CDR1 SGHNT and CDR2 YENEEA come from the germline V gene. The DNA of the CDR3 is TGTGCCAGCAGCCCAGGCCCTAATGAAAAACTGTTTTTT. Encoded protein: CASSPGPNEKLFF.

V gene TRBV5-4 combines with J gene TRBJ2-1, with TRBD2 matching over 8 bases. The V and J ends lost 6 bases and 0 bases, in that order; junction bases with no gene match: 8. Looked up from germline, CDR1 is SGHNT and CDR2 is YYREEE (reference sequence). The CDR3 sequence is 16 residues long. The CDR3 loop is CASTPPTSGSYNEQFF. The DNA for the CDR3 is TGTGCCAGCACCCCACCCACTAGCGGCTCCTACAATGAGCAGTTCTTC. Looking up the rest from reference TRBV5-4 and TRBJ2-1 gives the full variable domain: ETGVTQSPTHLIKTRGQQVTLRCSSQSGHNTVSWYQQALGQGPQFIFQYYREEENGRGNFPPRFSGLQFPNYSSELNVNALELDDSALYLCASTPPTSGSYNEQFFGPGTRLTVL.

The chain recombines TRBV19 with TRBJ2-1, with 8 bases that match TRBD2. J was trimmed by 7 bases and V by 7 bases; bases with no gene match: 9. Germline CDR1 and CDR2: LNHDA and SQIVND (reference sequence). This CDR3 has 14 residues. This chain's CDR3 is CASTIAGKGNEQFF. CDR3 in DNA: TGTGCCAGTACCATAGCGGGGAAAGGAAATGAGCAGTTCTTC.

This clone was recorded a few times. The V gene is TRBV7-3, the J gene TRBJ1-1; D call uncertain. Per the germline V gene, CDR1 is SGHTA and CDR2 is FQGTGA. The V end was cut by 5 bases, the J end by 4 bases, with 8 bases between. CDR3 length equals 12 residues. The CDR3 spells CASSPRITEAFF. CDR3 sequence (DNA): TGTGCCAGCAGCCCCAGAATCACTGAAGCTTTCTTT.

This chain uses TRBV9 with TRBJ2-1; the match to TRBD1 covers 9 bases. Trimming at V came to 3 bases and at J to 9 bases, leaving 4 bases not matched to a gene. There are 13 residues in the CDR3. CDR1 is SGDLS, CDR2 YYNGEE, per germline. This CDR3 is CASSAGQGGEQFF. The CDR3 DNA reads TGTGCCAGCAGCGCGGGACAGGGTGGTGAGCAGTTCTTC.

The chain carries TRBV9 and TRBJ2-3; 10 nucleotides line up with TRBD1. This CDR3 spans 15 amino acids. Germline loops: CDR1 SGDLS, CDR2 YYNGEE. V lost 0 bases to trimming and J lost 4 bases; unmatched junction nucleotides: 2. CDR3 sequence (DNA): TGTGCCAGCAGCGTAGGAGGACAGGGGGCAGATACGCAGTATTTT. As protein: CASSVGGQGADTQYF. The variable domain in full, completed from reference TRBV9 and TRBJ2-3, reads DSGVTQTPKHLITATGQRVTLRCSPRSGDLSVYWYQQSLDQGLQFLIQYYNGEERAKGNILERFSAQQFPDLHSELNLSSLELGDSALYFCASSVGGQGADTQYFGPGTRLTVL.

The rearrangement joins TRBV19 to TRBJ2-2; TRBD1 aligns across 7 bases. V dropped 3 bases and J dropped 7; count of bases not matched to a gene: 5. This CDR3 comprises 14 residues. The germline V gene encodes CDR1 LNHDA and CDR2 SQIVND (reference sequence). The DNA for the CDR3 is TGTGCCAGTAGTATGTTACAGGGGAACGGGGAGCTGTTTTTT. Amino acids: CASSMLQGNGELFF.